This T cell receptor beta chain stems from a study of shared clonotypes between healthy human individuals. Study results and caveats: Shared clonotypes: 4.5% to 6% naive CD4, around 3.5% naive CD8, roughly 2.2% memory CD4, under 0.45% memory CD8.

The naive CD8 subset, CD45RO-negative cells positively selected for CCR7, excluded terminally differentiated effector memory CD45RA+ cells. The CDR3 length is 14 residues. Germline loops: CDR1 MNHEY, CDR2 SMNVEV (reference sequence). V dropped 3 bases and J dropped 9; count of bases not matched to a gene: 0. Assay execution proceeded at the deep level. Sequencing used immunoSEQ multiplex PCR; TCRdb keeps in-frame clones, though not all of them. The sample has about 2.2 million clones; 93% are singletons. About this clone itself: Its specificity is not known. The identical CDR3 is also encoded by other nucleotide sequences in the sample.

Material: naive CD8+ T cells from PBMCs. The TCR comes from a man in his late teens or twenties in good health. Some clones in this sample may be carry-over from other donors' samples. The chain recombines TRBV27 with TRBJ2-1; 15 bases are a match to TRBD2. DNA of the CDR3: TGTGCCAGCAGTTTGGGACTAGCGGGAGGTGAGCAGTTCTTC. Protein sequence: CASSLGLAGGEQFF.